Presented here are 13 T cell receptor beta chains from one specimen sequenced in a study of blood T cell repertoires in COVID-19. Profiled with immunoSEQ multiplex PCR; TCRdb holds only in-frame clones, not every one. Here the sample spans fewer than 250,000 clones, around 83% being singletons. Sequencing was done on a sample of peripheral blood. These receptors were taken from a woman in her fifties or sixties with acute or convalescent COVID-19.

The chain couples TRBV3-1 (or the pseudogene TRBV3-2) to TRBJ1-6, with unresolved D. Germline CDR1 and CDR2: LGHDT and YNNKEL (reference sequence). This CDR3 is built from 12 residues. V lost 6 bases to trimming and J lost 9 bases, with 9 bases between them. The CDR3 nucleotides read TGTGCCAGCAGTCACAAGTTTTCACCCCTCCACTTT. Protein sequence: CASSHKFSPLHF.

This clone was seen a single time. This chain connects TRBV20-1 to TRBJ1-2, with TRBD1 as a possible D gene (5 bases). Germline V gene sequence: CDR1 DFQATT, CDR2 SNEGSKA (reference sequence). With 3 bases removed from V and 8 bases from J, the gap between germline ends came to 10 bases. The CDR3 is 11 amino acids. This chain's CDR3 is CSASQGGGYTF. CDR3 sequence (DNA): TGCAGTGCTAGTCAGGGAGGAGGCTACACCTTC.

V and J are TRBV5-6 and TRBJ1-2, with a tentative D call TRBD1 (5 bases). Trimming pared 3 bases from V and 8 bases from J, leaving 26 bases between. Germline assignment: CDR1 SGHDT and CDR2 YYEEEE. CDR3 size: 17 residues. The CDR3 DNA sequence: TGTGCCAGCAGCTCAACTAGCGGGACTCTCTATGGTTCGGGCTACACCTTC. This codes for CASSSTSGTLYGSGYTF. The complete variable domain, with remaining parts taken from reference TRBV5-6 and TRBJ1-2, reads DAGVTQSPTHLIKTRGQQVTLRCSPKSGHDTVSWYQQALGQGPQFIFQYYEEEERQRGNFPDRFSGHQFPNYSSELNVNALLLGDSALYLCASSSTSGTLYGSGYTFGSGTRLTVV.

The chain employs TRBV5-1 and TRBJ1-3, with D perhaps TRBD1 (5 bases). The germline V gene encodes CDR1 SGHRS and CDR2 YFSETQ. The V end lost 5 bases, the J end lost 0 bases, and 12 bases lay between the germline ends. CDR3 size: 15 residues. The CDR3 bases are TGCGCCAGCAGAAGAGAGACAGCCTCTGGAAACACCATATATTTT. As protein: CASRRETASGNTIYF.

About this clone itself: Mismatch with germline at one junction end may stem from a read error. The chain carries TRBV5-1 and TRBJ2-2, with a tentative D call TRBD2 (5 bases). This CDR3 is built from 12 residues. Germline V gives CDR1 SGHRS, CDR2 YFSETQ. The CDR3 DNA follows: TGCGCCAGCAGCTTGGAGGCCGGGGTTTTAGTTTTT. Protein sequence: CASSLEAGVLVF.

The chain carries TRBV18 and TRBJ1-1; TRBD1 might be the D (6 bases). This CDR3 is 14 amino acids long. Germline CDR1 is KGHSH and CDR2 is LQKENI. V was pared by 3 bases and J by 3 bases, with 11 bases between. CDR3: CASSPDSLYTEAFF. CDR3 DNA sequence: TGTGCCAGCTCACCGGACAGTTTGTACACTGAAGCTTTCTTT.

The chain is built from TRBV11-2 and TRBJ1-6; 9 nucleotides align to TRBD1. Losses at the gene ends were 5 bases for V and 9 bases for J; bases not matched to a gene: 8. The CDR3 length is 15 residues. Germline values: CDR1 SGHAT, CDR2 FQNNGV. The CDR3 DNA reads TGTGCCAGCAGCCCCCGGGACAGGGTAAGTTCACCCCTCCACTTT. Translated: CASSPRDRVSSPLHF.

The CDR3: CASSLALGREAVYEQYF. As DNA, the CDR3 is TGTGCCAGCAGTTTGGCCCTCGGGCGGGAGGCCGTGTACGAGCAGTACTTC. The rearrangement joins TRBV27 to TRBJ2-7, with 8 bases fitting TRBD2. The CDR3 is made up of 17 amino acids. Germline V gene lookup returns CDR1 MNHEY and CDR2 SMNVEV (reference sequence). V was pared by 3 bases and J by 4 bases, with 14 bases of the junction left unmatched.

The V gene is TRBV19, the J gene TRBJ1-4; D not certain. There are 15 residues in the CDR3. Trimming cost V 0 bases and J 4 bases, with 9 bases left between them. Germline CDR1 is LNHDA and CDR2 is SQIVND (reference sequence). The chain's CDR3 is CASSIDSSDNEKLFF. CDR3 DNA sequence: TGTGCCAGTAGTATAGACAGTTCCGATAATGAAAAACTGTTTTTT.

V and J are TRBV9 and TRBJ1-2; no firm D call. The germline CDR1 and CDR2 sequences are SGDLS and YYNGEE. V lost 4 bases and J 4 bases, leaving 17 bases between the germline ends. This CDR3 is 15 amino acids long. CDR3 coding DNA: TGTGCCAGCAGCACATCAATCGGGGAGGGCTATGGCTACACCTTC. It specifies CASSTSIGEGYGYTF.

The rearrangement joins TRBV10-3 to TRBJ2-2; D unresolved. In germline, CDR1 is ENHRY, CDR2 SYGVKD. There are 14 residues in the CDR3. The germline V and J ends were trimmed by 2 bases and 6 bases, with 10 bases remaining between them. CDR3 amino acids: CAISEIAESGELFF. The DNA of the CDR3 is TGTGCCATCAGTGAGATTGCGGAGTCCGGGGAGCTGTTTTTT.

Only a few counts were recorded for this clone. The chain recombines TRBV5-7 with TRBJ2-7; 11 bases are a match to TRBD2. TRBV5-7 counts as an open reading frame of uncertain function. The CDR3 consists of 18 residues. V was clipped by 5 bases and J by 4 bases; unmatched bases: 17. CDR3 sequence: CASRGTGTSGRWGYEQYF. DNA of the CDR3: TGTGCCAGCAGGGGGACCGGGACTAGCGGCCGCTGGGGGTACGAGCAGTACTTC.

The chain has TRBV5-5 and TRBJ2-5, with TRBD1 identical over 8 bases. The J segment lost 4 bases and the V segment lost 3 bases, leaving 2 bases of the junction unmatched. CDR1 is SGHKS and CDR2 is YYEKEE in the germline V gene (reference sequence). The CDR3 sequence is 13 residues long. The CDR3 reads CASSYTGGETQYF. CDR3 nucleotide sequence: TGTGCCAGCAGCTATACAGGGGGAGAGACCCAGTACTTC.